This T cell receptor beta chain was captured in a study of T cell responses to AZD1222 COVID-19 vaccine. As for the study in general: Pooled together were second doses at about 4 or about 12 weeks. General study findings and limits: Spike-specific TCR breadth and depth went up after people got two AZD1222 doses. Repertoire samples came only from after the peak T cell response.

Assay: immunoSEQ multiplex PCR; the TCRdb copy retains only in-frame clones and omits some. The sample records about 140,000 clones, 85% to 90% being singletons. Notes on this clone: Antigen unknown.

This TCR came from an adult in good health. The specimen comprised peripheral blood, sampled on day 0 of AZD1222 vaccination.

The CDR3 DNA reads TGTGCCAGCAGTAAACTAGCGGGAGATCCCGAGCAGTACTTC. Translated: CASSKLAGDPEQYF. This chain links TRBV6-5 with TRBJ2-7; 11 bases are a match to TRBD2. The V and J ends lost 5 bases and 6 bases, in that order; junction bases with no gene match: 6. The CDR3 sequence is 14 residues long. In germline, CDR1 is MNHEY, CDR2 SVGAGI.